This T cell receptor beta chain was sequenced in a study of breast tumors, draining lymph nodes, adjacent tissues. Study-wide findings and caveats: Most tumor T cells seemingly derive from lymph node, then expand in tumor. That most tumor T cells come from lymph nodes remained unproven. Tumors had less TCR diversity than lymph nodes, more than nontumor tissue.

The CDR3 is 16 residues long. Germline CDR1 is LGHNA and CDR2 is YNFKEQ. V was pared by 0 bases and J by 1 base, with 11 bases between. One entry per CDR3 protein, called by TCRdb with MiXCR from the multiplex PCR reads. The data show 190,000 or so distinct CDR3 sequences, roughly 31% seen once. This clonotype was recorded at least ten times. The antigen is unknown. Samples came from axillary lymph nodes draining the breast cancer. This chain connects TRBV4-2 to TRBJ2-3; D is ambiguous. The sequence derives from a female donor with breast cancer. Some clones in this sample may be carry-over from other donors' samples. Input material: axillary lymph node tissue. The CDR3 spells CASSQDADIRTDTQYF. DNA for the CDR3: TGTGCCAGCAGCCAAGATGCAGACATTCGCACAGATACGCAGTATTTT.